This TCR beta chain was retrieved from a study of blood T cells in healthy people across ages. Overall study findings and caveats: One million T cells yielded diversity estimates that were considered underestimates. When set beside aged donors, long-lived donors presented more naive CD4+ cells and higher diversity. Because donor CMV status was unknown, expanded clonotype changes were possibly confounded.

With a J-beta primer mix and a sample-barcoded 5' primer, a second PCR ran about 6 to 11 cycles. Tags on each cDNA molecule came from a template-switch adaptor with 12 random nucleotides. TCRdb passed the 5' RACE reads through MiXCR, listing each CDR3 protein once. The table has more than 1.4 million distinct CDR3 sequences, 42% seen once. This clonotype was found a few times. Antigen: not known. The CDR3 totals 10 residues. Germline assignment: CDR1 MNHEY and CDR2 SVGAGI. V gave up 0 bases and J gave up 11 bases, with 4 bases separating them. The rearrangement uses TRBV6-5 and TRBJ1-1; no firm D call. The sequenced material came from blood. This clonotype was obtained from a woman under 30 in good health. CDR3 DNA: TGTGCCAGCAGTTACTCGCGGGCTTTCTTT. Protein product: CASSYSRAFF.